A single sample gave rise to the 20 T cell receptor beta chains below, sequenced in a study of Graves' ophthalmopathy and Graves' hyperthyroidism. The study amplified TCR beta CDR3 regions using RNA transcripts. In the first round, RT-PCR was carried out with HTBI primers, and a multiplex PCR formed the second round. One entry per CDR3 protein, called by TCRdb with MiXCR from the multiplex PCR reads. The table has a few hundred thousand distinct CDR3 sequences, about 17% seen once. The sequenced material came from peripheral blood. The receptors were sampled from an adult man with Graves' ophthalmopathy.

This clonotype was found many times. The CDR3 DNA sequence: TGCGCCAGCAAAACGGGGGGGCCTGAGGAGACCCAGTACTTC. Translating gives CASKTGGPEETQYF. This chain connects TRBV5-1 to TRBJ2-5; 8 bases align to TRBD2. V was pared by 6 bases and J by 5 bases, with 9 bases of the junction left unmatched. The CDR3 contains 14 residues. Germline V gives CDR1 SGHRS, CDR2 YFSETQ.

This clonotype was seen ten or more times. DNA of the CDR3: TGTGCCACCGCCCCAGCAGGGGAATTTGCTGGCTACACCTTC. Protein sequence: CATAPAGEFAGYTF. This chain links TRBV5-3 with TRBJ1-2, with a weak D call TRBD1 (6 bases). TRBV5-3 is treated as an ORF (open reading frame) with a function not yet certain. The CDR3 is 14 amino acids. Between the trimmed V and J ends, which lost 9 bases and 7 bases, there was a span of 22 bases.

The V gene is TRBV20-1, the J gene TRBJ1-1; tentative D call: TRBD1 (5 bases). Trimming pared 3 bases from V and 7 bases from J, leaving 15 bases between. This CDR3 has 13 amino acids. From germline, CDR1 is DFQATT and CDR2 SNEGSKA (reference sequence). The CDR3 nucleotides are TGCAGTGCTAGTAATCCAGGGAAAGGTGAAGCTTTCTTT. It specifies CSASNPGKGEAFF.

The sample holds many counts of this clonotype. The J gene is TRBJ2-2, the V gene TRBV28, with 9 positions matching TRBD1. The germline V gene has CDR1 MDHEN and CDR2 SYDVKM. The CDR3 loop spans 16 amino acids. The V segment lost 3 bases and the J segment 4 bases; nucleotides outside the gene matches: 6. Here the CDR3 DNA reads TGTGCCAGCAGTTTCCCTTGGGGACAGGGCACCGGGGAGCTGTTTTTT. Translation: CASSFPWGQGTGELFF.

At least ten counts were recorded for this clonotype. The chain recombines TRBV5-5 with TRBJ1-2, with D tentatively TRBD1 (5 bases). This CDR3 is built from 12 residues. CDR1 and CDR2 (germline): SGHKS, YYEKEE (reference sequence). Trimming removed 4 bases from V and 9 bases from J, with 13 bases in between. The CDR3 nucleotides are TGTGCCAGCAGCGACCGATCAGGGAGCTACACCTTC. This encodes CASSDRSGSYTF.

This clonotype showed up many times. V is TRBV13 and J is TRBJ1-1, with D unclear. This CDR3 comprises 12 residues. Trimming removed 1 base from V and 6 bases from J, with 6 bases in between. Germline V gene lookup returns CDR1 PRHDT and CDR2 FYEKMQ (reference sequence). The CDR3 DNA follows: TGTGCCAGCAGCTTAGTTGCTTCTGAAGCTTTCTTT. Amino acid sequence: CASSLVASEAFF.

This clonotype was counted many times. The gene calls are TRBV29-1 and TRBJ1-1; no definite D call. Germline V gene lookup returns CDR1 SQVTM and CDR2 ANQGSEA. The CDR3 covers 14 residues. Trimming cost V 2 bases and J 1 base, with 11 bases left between them. The CDR3 region has the DNA TGCAGCGTTGAACTTCACGGGGAGAACACTGAAGCTTTCTTT. Its protein is CSVELHGENTEAFF.

This clonotype was seen a handful of times. The V call is TRBV11-2, the J call TRBJ2-7; D perhaps matches TRBD1 (5 bases). The CDR3 loop spans 14 amino acids. Germline V gene lookup returns CDR1 SGHAT and CDR2 FQNNGV. V was clipped by 5 bases and J by 2 bases, with 13 bases between them. The CDR3 loop reads CASSALQGTYEQYF. CDR3 bases: TGTGCCAGCAGCGCACTCCAGGGAACCTACGAGCAGTACTTC.

This clonotype was detected ten times or more. The V and J genes are TRBV6-5 and TRBJ2-7; a weak D match, TRBD1 (5 bases). Germline V gene sequence: CDR1 MNHEY, CDR2 SVGAGI. The CDR3 sequence is 13 residues long. V lost 2 bases to trimming and J lost 6 bases, with 11 bases between them. CDR3 residues: CASSYPDIFEQYF. The CDR3 coding sequence is TGTGCCAGCAGTTACCCGGACATTTTCGAGCAGTACTTC.

In its sample, this clonotype was seen many times. This chain connects TRBV28 to TRBJ2-7, with 10 nucleotides matching TRBD2. V gave up 5 bases and J gave up 7 bases; unmatched junction bases: 11. The germline V gene encodes CDR1 MDHEN and CDR2 SYDVKM. This CDR3 comprises 15 residues. The CDR3 is CASSDSGLAGAEQYF. The CDR3 DNA follows: TGTGCCAGCAGTGACTCAGGGCTAGCGGGAGCAGAGCAGTACTTC.

This clonotype was seen ten or more times. The V and J genes are TRBV11-2 and TRBJ1-1; maybe TRBD1 (5 bases). The V end lost 1 base, the J end lost 4 bases, and 16 bases lay between the germline ends. This CDR3 spans 16 amino acids. Germline lookup yields CDR1 SGHAT and CDR2 FQNNGV. CDR3 coding DNA: TGTGCCAGCAGCTTAGGGTTCTCTGGGGCCCTCACTGAAGCTTTCTTT. This gives the protein CASSLGFSGALTEAFF.

This clonotype was counted ten times or more. The rearrangement links TRBV12-3 or TRBV12-4 to TRBJ2-5; 12 bases are shared with TRBD2. V lost 0 bases to trimming and J lost 4 bases; unmatched junction nucleotides: 9. This CDR3 is 18 amino acids long. CDR3 in DNA: TGTGCCAGCAGTTTAGCCCTGGAGCTAGCGGGGGGGGGAGAGACCCAGTACTTC. Protein sequence: CASSLALELAGGGETQYF.

This clonotype has at least ten counts. V gene TRBV30 combines with J gene TRBJ2-7, with unresolved D. Deletions cut 3 bases from V and 2 bases from J, with 11 bases between. This CDR3 is 13 amino acids long. Per the germline V gene, CDR1 is GTSNPN and CDR2 is SVGIG (reference sequence). CDR3 DNA: TGTGCCTGGAGATTCGCATTCACCTACGAGCAGTACTTC. It is translated as CAWRFAFTYEQYF.

V is TRBV19 and J is TRBJ2-7; no clear D. Germline-derived CDR1 and CDR2 are LNHDA and SQIVND (reference sequence). The CDR3 length is 13 residues. V was shortened by 6 bases and J by 5 bases, with 14 bases between the two germline ends. The CDR3, as DNA: TGTGCCAGTAGCCACGGTGGGCCGGACGAGCAGTACTTC. This encodes CASSHGGPDEQYF.

The sample holds many counts of this clonotype. The chain employs TRBV12-3 or TRBV12-4 and TRBJ1-5; D is ambiguous. V was pared by 5 bases and J by 3 bases, with 8 bases between. The CDR3 covers 13 residues. The CDR3 region has the DNA TGTGCCAGCAGTAAGACCCCCAATCAGCCCCAGCATTTT. Residues: CASSKTPNQPQHF.

The sample holds many counts of this clonotype. J is TRBJ1-1 and V is TRBV9; D is unclear. This CDR3 is built from 17 residues. The germline CDR1 and CDR2 sequences are SGDLS and YYNGEE. Trimming stripped 0 bases from V and 8 bases from J, with 23 bases between. CDR3 DNA: TGTGCCAGCAGCGTAGTATCGGGCCTGGCAGGCGAATTAGAAGCTTTCTTT. Its translation: CASSVVSGLAGELEAFF.

At least ten counts were recorded for this clonotype. The chain carries TRBV24-1 and TRBJ2-5, with 10 bases aligning to TRBD2. There are 15 residues in the CDR3. Germline values: CDR1 KGHDR, CDR2 SFDVKD. Trimming cost V 3 bases and J 3 bases; bases outside gene matches: 3. The CDR3 DNA sequence: TGTGCCACCAGTGATCCAGGGACTAGCGAAGAGACCCAGTACTTC. The encoded protein is CATSDPGTSEETQYF.

The count of this clonotype is one. A read error may produce the germline difference seen at one junction end. The chain links TRBV6-5 to TRBJ1-1, with D maybe TRBD1 (6 bases). Germline CDR1 is MNHEY and CDR2 is SVGAGI. The CDR3 has 12 residues. The CDR3 spells CASSHGTHEVFF. In nucleotides, the CDR3 is TGTGCCAGCAGTCACGGGACACATGAAGTTTTCTTT.

There are many counts of this clonotype. The chain couples TRBV29-1 to TRBJ1-6; D may be TRBD1 (5 bases). Trimming stripped 6 bases from V and 7 bases from J, with 13 bases between. The germline CDR1 and CDR2 sequences are SQVTM and ANQGSEA. This CDR3 has 13 residues. As DNA, the CDR3 is TGCAGCGTGGGACTTGAAGTCAATTCACCCCTCCACTTT. Translation: CSVGLEVNSPLHF.

This sequence joins TRBV12-3 or TRBV12-4 and TRBJ2-5; possible D gene TRBD2, 6 bases. CDR3 length equals 12 residues. Trimming stripped 0 bases from V and 9 bases from J, with 8 bases between. The CDR3 bases are TGTGCCAGCAGTTTAGCGGGGACTTCCCAGTACTTC. Its protein product is CASSLAGTSQYF.